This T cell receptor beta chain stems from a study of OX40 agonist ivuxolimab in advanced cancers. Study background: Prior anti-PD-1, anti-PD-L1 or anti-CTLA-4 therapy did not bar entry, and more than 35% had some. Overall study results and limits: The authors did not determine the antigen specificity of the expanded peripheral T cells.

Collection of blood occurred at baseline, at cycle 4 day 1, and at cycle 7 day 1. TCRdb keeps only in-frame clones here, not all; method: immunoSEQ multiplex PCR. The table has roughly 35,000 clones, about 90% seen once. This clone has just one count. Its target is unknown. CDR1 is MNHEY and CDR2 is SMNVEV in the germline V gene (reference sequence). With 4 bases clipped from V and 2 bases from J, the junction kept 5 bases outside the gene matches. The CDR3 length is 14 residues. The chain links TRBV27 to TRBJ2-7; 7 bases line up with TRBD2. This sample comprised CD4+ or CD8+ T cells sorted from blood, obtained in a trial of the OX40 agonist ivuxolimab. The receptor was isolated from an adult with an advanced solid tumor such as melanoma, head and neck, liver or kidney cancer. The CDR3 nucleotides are TGTGCCAGCAGTTGGGGGGAGGGTCCCTACGAGCAGTACTTC. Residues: CASSWGEGPYEQYF.